Following are 9 T cell receptor beta chains from one sample sequenced in a study of T-cell memory formation after mild COVID-19. TCRdb recomputed calls from the 5' RACE reads with MiXCR, one row per CDR3 protein. The table lists about 400,000 distinct CDR3 sequences, about 25% of them singletons, with around 12% in the top ten. The specimen sequenced was PBMCs or a T cell subset sorted from them (not recorded which). The source of these receptors is an adult woman who had mild COVID-19 (a few samples of this study predate the infection). Cell type and time point are not known.

The chain couples TRBV24-1 to TRBJ2-7; 12 bases are shared with TRBD2. CDR3 length equals 16 residues. Germline V CDR1 and CDR2: KGHDR, SFDVKD. V was pared by 5 bases and J by 0 bases, with 4 bases of the junction left unmatched. This CDR3 reads CATSARTSGNSYEQYF. The CDR3 coding sequence is TGTGCCACCAGTGCTAGGACTAGCGGGAACTCCTACGAGCAGTACTTC.

The chain is built from TRBV12-3 or TRBV12-4 and TRBJ2-5; TRBD2 matches 12 bases. V was pared by 10 bases and J by 5 bases, with 14 bases of the junction left unmatched. This CDR3 has 16 amino acids. The CDR3 nucleotides read TGTGCCACCCGAGTTCTAGCGGGGGGGCCCGTGGAGACCCAGTACTTC. This sequence encodes CATRVLAGGPVETQYF.

This clonotype was detected only a few times. V is TRBV20-1 and J is TRBJ2-4; 14 bases map to TRBD2. The germline V gene has CDR1 DFQATT and CDR2 SNEGSKA (reference sequence). Trimming removed 4 bases from V and 9 bases from J; junction bases left unmatched: 5. The CDR3 is 14 residues long. This chain's CDR3 is CSAKPGLAGVIQYF. The CDR3 nucleotides are TGCAGTGCTAAACCGGGACTAGCGGGAGTCATTCAGTACTTC.

In its sample, this clonotype was seen a few times. The chain employs TRBV5-1 and TRBJ1-4, with D possibly being TRBD1 (6 bases). Germline assignment: CDR1 SGHRS and CDR2 YFSETQ. The CDR3 runs to 15 residues. The V and J ends lost 7 bases and 3 bases respectively, with 16 bases between them. As DNA, the CDR3 is TGCGCCAGCCGTCAATTGGGGGCAGCTAATGAAAAACTGTTTTTT. It is translated as CASRQLGAANEKLFF.

This clonotype was seen more than once but under ten times. J is TRBJ2-2 and V is TRBV15; D might be TRBD1 (5 bases). The CDR3 length is 14 residues. V was trimmed by 4 bases and J by 6 bases, leaving 12 bases between them. The germline V gene encodes CDR1 LNHNV and CDR2 YYDKDF (reference sequence). CDR3 sequence reads: CATSTARVAGELFF. CDR3 DNA: TGTGCCACCAGCACCGCCAGGGTGGCCGGGGAGCTGTTTTTT.

V gene TRBV7-9 combines with J gene TRBJ2-7; TRBD2 aligns across 8 bases. The CDR3 covers 14 residues. J gave up 5 bases and V 6 bases, and 9 bases lay outside the gene matches. From germline, CDR1 is SEHNR and CDR2 FQNEAQ (reference sequence). The CDR3 sequence: CASSPGLGEDEQYF. In DNA, the CDR3 is TGTGCCAGCAGTCCGGGACTAGGAGAGGACGAGCAGTACTTC. Supplemented by reference TRBV7-9 and TRBJ2-7, the full variable domain reads DTGVSQNPRHKITKRGQNVTFRCDPISEHNRLYWYRQTLGQGPEFLTYFQNEAQLEKSRLLSDRFSAERPKGSFSTLEIQRTEQGDSAMYLCASSPGLGEDEQYFGPGTRLTVT.

In its sample, this clonotype was seen a few times. The chain combines TRBV7-2 with TRBJ2-5; TRBD2 agrees at 11 bases. The V gene end was trimmed by 5 bases and the J gene end by 7 bases; junction bases not matched to a gene: 6. The germline gives CDR1 SGHTA, CDR2 FQGNSA. The CDR3 is 14 residues long. CDR3 in DNA: TGTGCCAGCAGCCCCCAGACTAGCGGGGTGACCCAGTACTTC. This gives the protein CASSPQTSGVTQYF. The full variable domain, in which reference TRBV7-2 and TRBJ2-5 provide the parts outside the CDR3, is GAGVSQSPSNKVTEKGKDVELRCDPISGHTALYWYRQSLGQGLEFLIYFQGNSAPDKSGLPSDRFSAERTGGSVSTLTIQRTQQEDSAVYLCASSPQTSGVTQYFGPGTRLLVL.

This chain connects TRBV10-3 to TRBJ2-1, with 12 bases aligning to TRBD1. The junction had 5 bases not matched to a gene; V was cut back by 7 bases and J by 10 bases. The CDR3 consists of 13 residues. Germline loops: CDR1 ENHRY, CDR2 SYGVKD. The CDR3 spells CAITGTGGLEQFF. In nucleotides, the CDR3 is TGTGCCATCACCGGGACAGGGGGCCTAGAGCAGTTCTTC.

A few counts support this clonotype. The chain employs TRBV5-1 and TRBJ2-3, with 8 bases aligning to TRBD2. This CDR3 contains 18 residues. CDR1 SGHRS and CDR2 YFSETQ come from the germline V gene. The J segment lost 2 bases and the V segment lost 4 bases, leaving 15 bases of the junction unmatched. The CDR3 region is CASSPQSSSGGVTDTQYF. CDR3 DNA: TGCGCCAGCAGCCCCCAGAGCTCCAGCGGGGGTGTCACAGATACGCAGTATTTT.